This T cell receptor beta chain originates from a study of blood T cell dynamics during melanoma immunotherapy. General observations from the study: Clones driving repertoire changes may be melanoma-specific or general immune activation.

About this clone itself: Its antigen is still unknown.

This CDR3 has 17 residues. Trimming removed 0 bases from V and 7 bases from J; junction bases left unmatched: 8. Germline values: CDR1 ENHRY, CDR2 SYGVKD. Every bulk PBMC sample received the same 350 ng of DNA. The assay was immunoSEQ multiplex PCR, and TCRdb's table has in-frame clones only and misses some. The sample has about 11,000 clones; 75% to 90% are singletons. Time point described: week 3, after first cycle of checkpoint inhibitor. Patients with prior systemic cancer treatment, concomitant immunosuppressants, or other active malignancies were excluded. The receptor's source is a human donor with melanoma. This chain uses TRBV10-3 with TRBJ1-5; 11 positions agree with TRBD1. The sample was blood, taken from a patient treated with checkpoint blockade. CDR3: CAISESFGQGAHQPQHF. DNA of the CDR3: TGTGCCATCAGTGAGTCTTTCGGACAGGGGGCCCACCAGCCCCAGCATTTT.